Shown below are 30 T cell receptor beta chains from a single sample sequenced in a study of T-cell reconstitution after alpha-beta-depleted transplantation in children (dated by TCRdb to about 2016). Libraries were constructed by PCR. The sequencing machine was an Illumina HiSeq 2500. To normalize quantification of the TCRbeta repertoire, the TCR libraries were built with molecular barcoding that relied on unique molecular identifiers. TCRdb ran its own pipeline on the public reads, namely fastp trimming at Q25 and MiXCR clone calling, and kept in-frame beta chains. Merged by CDR3 protein, the rows form single entries marked with the most common genes and DNA. The sample records about 610,000 distinct CDR3 sequences, 8% to 11% of which are singletons. 4% of the sample comes from the top ten. This specimen consisted of PBMCs from the stem cell graft donor, obtained from the stem cell graft. These receptors came from a human donor who donated a stem cell graft to a child with acute myeloid leukemia.

This clonotype was counted only a few times. The V and J genes are TRBV19 and TRBJ2-1; D gene unclear. The V end lost 5 bases, the J end lost 2 bases, and 10 bases lay between the germline ends. The CDR3 consists of 14 residues. Germline V gene sequence: CDR1 LNHDA, CDR2 SQIVND (reference sequence). The CDR3 protein is CASSGEQTYNEQFF. CDR3 DNA: TGTGCCAGTAGTGGAGAACAGACCTACAATGAGCAGTTCTTC.

This clonotype was observed a few times. The chain is built from TRBV30 and TRBJ1-2; D might be TRBD1 (6 bases). V gave up 5 bases and J gave up 4 bases, with 17 bases separating them. Germline loops: CDR1 GTSNPN, CDR2 SVGIG (reference sequence). The CDR3 sequence is 14 residues long. The chain's CDR3 is CAWDRDKVLYGYTF. DNA of the CDR3: TGTGCCTGGGACCGGGACAAAGTCCTCTATGGCTACACCTTC.

This clonotype was seen a single time. This CDR3 reads CATSRDPRGRSEKLFF. DNA for the CDR3: TGTGCCACCAGCAGAGATCCCCGGGGGCGGAGTGAAAAACTGTTTTTT. The gene calls are TRBV15 and TRBJ1-4, with a possible D match to TRBD1 (6 bases). The germline V gene encodes CDR1 LNHNV and CDR2 YYDKDF (reference sequence). The CDR3 contains 16 residues. Trimming removed 0 bases at V and 7 bases at J, with 15 bases between.

The chain joins TRBV11-2 to TRBJ2-3, with D perhaps TRBD1 (8 bases). The CDR3 runs 19 residues. Per the germline V gene, CDR1 is SGHAT and CDR2 is FQNNGV. Trimming cost V 4 bases and J 1 base, with 24 bases left between them. CDR3 region: CASSSWTGLTGGGTDTQYF. The DNA for the CDR3 is TGTGCCAGCAGCTCTTGGACAGGGTTAACGGGAGGAGGCACAGATACGCAGTATTTT.

Details on this clonotype: A much larger clone lies one base from this, so it may be a read error. This chain uses TRBV20-1 with TRBJ2-1; 9 nucleotides match TRBD2. CDR3 size: 15 residues. CDR1 and CDR2 from the germline V gene are DFQATT and SNEGSKA (reference sequence). The V and J ends lost 5 bases and 0 bases, in that order; junction bases with no gene match: 5. The CDR3 DNA follows: TGCAGTGCTGGCGGACTAGCGAGCTCCTACAATGAGCAGTTCTTC. It encodes CSAGGLASSYNEQFF.

This clonotype occurred once. The chain carries TRBV14 and TRBJ2-4, with TRBD2 matching 7 bases. The V gene end was trimmed by 4 bases and the J gene end by 5 bases; junction bases not matched to a gene: 11. CDR1 SGHDN and CDR2 FVKESK come from the germline V gene. The CDR3 runs 16 residues. The CDR3 region is CASSPLGGGVENIQYF. The CDR3 DNA is TGTGCCAGCAGCCCCCTCGGGGGAGGGGTCGAAAACATTCAGTACTTC.

This clonotype appeared a few times. This rearrangement joins TRBV7-2 to TRBJ2-7, with a tentative D call TRBD2 (5 bases). V lost 5 bases and J lost 3, with 14 bases in between. The CDR3 spans 14 residues. Germline loops: CDR1 SGHTA, CDR2 FQGNSA. The CDR3 nucleotides are TGTGCCAGCAGCGTAGTTGGGAGCCTCTACGAGCAGTACTTC. It codes for CASSVVGSLYEQYF.

The CDR3 loop is CASSAQTGDPYEQYF. CDR3 nucleotides: TGTGCCAGCAGCGCTCAGACAGGGGACCCCTACGAGCAGTACTTC. The J gene is TRBJ2-7, the V gene TRBV7-2, with TRBD1 identical over 8 bases. The CDR3 has 15 residues. CDR1 and CDR2 (germline): SGHTA, FQGNSA. V shed 5 bases, J shed 2 bases, and the junction held 8 bases outside the gene matches.

There are a few counts of this clonotype. The chain has TRBV7-8 and TRBJ2-3; TRBD1 matches at 9 bases. The CDR3 has 17 residues. The V gene end was trimmed by 7 bases and the J gene end by 0 bases; junction bases not matched to a gene: 11. CDR1 and CDR2 (germline): SGHVS, FQNEAQ. The CDR3 DNA reads TGTGCCAGCAATCCGGGACAGGGCTATCCTAGCACAGATACGCAGTATTTT. Its translation is CASNPGQGYPSTDTQYF.

This clonotype was counted a few times. Written as DNA, the CDR3 is TGTGCCAGCAGTCCGGGACTAGCGGTACGGATCGCCGGGGAGCTGTTTTTT. Encoded protein: CASSPGLAVRIAGELFF. V is TRBV12-3 or TRBV12-4 and J is TRBJ2-2; 11 nucleotides align to TRBD2. The CDR3 consists of 17 residues. Unmatched junction bases numbered 11, after V lost 5 bases and J lost 6 bases.

The chain couples TRBV15 to TRBJ2-1; D ambiguous. Germline V gene data show CDR1 as LNHNV and CDR2 as YYDKDF (reference sequence). V was cut by 1 base and J by 10 bases, with 11 bases left in between. The CDR3 totals 13 residues. Written as DNA, the CDR3 is TGTGCCACCAGCAGAGTGGAGTCCCCCGAGCAGTTCTTC. It is translated as CATSRVESPEQFF.

This clonotype was recorded a few times. V usage is TRBV7-2 and J usage is TRBJ1-1, with 7 nucleotides matching TRBD1. V was clipped by 7 bases and J by 4 bases; unmatched bases: 6. Germline V gene lookup returns CDR1 SGHTA and CDR2 FQGNSA. CDR3 length: 13 amino acids. CDR3 amino acids: CASNKGGGTEAFF. CDR3 sequence (DNA): TGTGCCAGCAACAAAGGGGGCGGCACTGAAGCTTTCTTT.

This clonotype was counted at least ten times. The gene calls are TRBV20-1 and TRBJ2-7, with 8 bases identical to TRBD2. Germline V gene data show CDR1 as DFQATT and CDR2 as SNEGSKA (reference sequence). With 3 bases clipped from V and 2 bases from J, the junction kept 6 bases outside the gene matches. The CDR3 consists of 14 residues. CDR3: CSASPQREPYEQYF. In nucleotides, the CDR3 is TGCAGTGCTAGCCCCCAGCGGGAGCCCTACGAGCAGTACTTC.

This clonotype was detected ten times or more. For the CDR3, the DNA is TGTGCCAGCAGTTACTATGGTGCAGGGGGGACTGAAGCTTTCTTT. Protein sequence: CASSYYGAGGTEAFF. The chain uses TRBV6-5 and TRBJ1-1; 7 bases map to TRBD1. The CDR3 covers 15 residues. The germline V gene has CDR1 MNHEY and CDR2 SVGAGI. The ends lost 1 base at V and 5 bases at J; junction bases unmatched: 7.

The chain has TRBV19 and TRBJ1-2; D is undetermined. V lost 3 bases, J lost 7 bases, and 15 bases lay in between. This CDR3 is 14 amino acids long. Germline V gene sequence: CDR1 LNHDA, CDR2 SQIVND (reference sequence). The CDR3 region has the DNA TGTGCCAGTAGTATGGTGGGAATAGAAATTGGCTACACCTTC. Translation: CASSMVGIEIGYTF. The full variable domain, in which reference TRBV19 and TRBJ1-2 provide the parts outside the CDR3, is DGGITQSPKYLFRKEGQNVTLSCEQNLNHDAMYWYRQDPGQGLRLIYYSQIVNDFQKGDIAEGYSVSREKKESFPLTVTSAQKNPTAFYLCASSMVGIEIGYTFGSGTRLTVV.

This clonotype was recorded at least ten times. The rearrangement uses TRBV7-8 and TRBJ2-3; 7 bases fit TRBD2. CDR1 and CDR2 (germline): SGHVS, FQNEAQ. The V segment lost 2 bases and the J segment 2 bases; nucleotides outside the gene matches: 13. The CDR3 runs 18 residues. The CDR3 DNA reads TGTGCCAGCAGCTTATTGGGCGGGAGTACTTCCTACACAGATACGCAGTATTTT. Residues: CASSLLGGSTSYTDTQYF.

This clonotype was observed a few times. The chain links TRBV5-1 to TRBJ2-1; D may be TRBD1 or TRBD2 (6 bases each). Between the trimmed V and J ends, which lost 1 base and 9 bases, there was a span of 11 bases. Germline CDR1 is SGHRS and CDR2 is YFSETQ. CDR3 size: 13 residues. The CDR3 region has the DNA TGCGCCAGCAGCTTGCAGGGGAGGACTGAGCAGTTCTTC. It yields the protein CASSLQGRTEQFF.

The sample holds many counts of this clonotype. The chain combines TRBV7-9 with TRBJ2-5; D call uncertain. Germline CDR1 reads SEHNR; CDR2 reads FQNEAQ (reference sequence). The CDR3 length is 17 residues. V shed 1 base and J shed 5 bases, with 20 bases lying between them. CDR3 sequence reads: CASSLELGWSMAETQYF. Written as DNA, the CDR3 is TGTGCCAGCAGCTTAGAATTAGGTTGGTCGATGGCGGAGACCCAGTACTTC.

The rearrangement uses TRBV25-1 and TRBJ2-1; no clear D gene. CDR1 is MGHDK, CDR2 SYGVNS, per germline. Trimming took off 5 bases at V and 6 bases at J, with 20 bases between the two ends. There are 16 residues in the CDR3. Here the CDR3 reads CASSPHRANGRNEQFF. The CDR3 DNA reads TGTGCCAGCAGTCCGCACCGGGCCAATGGACGCAATGAGCAGTTCTTC.

This clonotype was seen many times. The chain joins TRBV29-1 to TRBJ2-5; 8 nucleotides match TRBD1. In germline, CDR1 is SQVTM, CDR2 ANQGSEA. There are 15 residues in the CDR3. J gave up 5 bases and V 1 base, and 9 bases lay outside the gene matches. The DNA for the CDR3 is TGCAGCGTTGAAGGCAGGACAGGGAGGAGGGAGACCCAGTACTTC. It is translated as CSVEGRTGRRETQYF.

This clonotype was recorded at least ten times. V usage is TRBV6-5 and J usage is TRBJ2-3; 8 nucleotides match TRBD1. CDR3 length equals 18 residues. CDR1 is MNHEY and CDR2 is SVGAGI in the germline V gene. J lost 5 bases, V lost 2 bases, and 15 bases had no gene match. CDR3 sequence (DNA): TGTGCCAGCAGTTACCCGACCACTCAGGGGGCGAGTAGAGATACGCAGTATTTT. Translation gives CASSYPTTQGASRDTQYF.

V is TRBV3-1 and J is TRBJ2-6, with D perhaps matching TRBD1 (5 bases). CDR3 length equals 15 residues. Trimming removed 11 bases at V and 0 bases at J, with 14 bases between. The germline V gene encodes CDR1 LGHDT and CDR2 YNNKEL (reference sequence). CDR3: CASCPDSSGANVLTF. The CDR3 DNA reads TGTGCCTCCTGCCCTGACAGCTCTGGGGCCAACGTCCTGACTTTC.

This clonotype was seen more than once but under ten times. The CDR3 region is CASSLVPVRETQYF. The CDR3 region has the DNA TGTGCCAGCAGCTTAGTCCCGGTGCGGGAGACCCAGTACTTC. The V gene is TRBV7-2, the J gene TRBJ2-5; D is undetermined. This CDR3 has 14 amino acids. V was cut by 1 base and J by 5 bases, with 11 bases left in between. Germline CDR1 SGHTA, CDR2 FQGNSA.

This chain uses TRBV29-1 with TRBJ2-7, with TRBD2 as a possible D gene (5 bases). Germline CDR1 is SQVTM and CDR2 is ANQGSEA. The CDR3 is 12 amino acids. Trimming shortened V by 6 bases and J by 2 bases, and 11 bases separated the two germline ends. CDR3 coding DNA: TGCAGCGTCCGGGATGTTACCTACGAGCAGTACTTC. Translation gives CSVRDVTYEQYF.

The CDR3 sequence: CASSLFGLGQYF. The CDR3 coding sequence is TGTGCCAGCAGTTTATTTGGCCTGGGGCAGTACTTC. V gene TRBV28 combines with J gene TRBJ2-7, with unresolved D. The CDR3 runs 12 residues. The germline V gene has CDR1 MDHEN and CDR2 SYDVKM. Trimming left V 1 base short and J 9 bases short, with 10 bases between. Full variable domain (remainder filled in from reference TRBV28 and TRBJ2-7): DVKVTQSSRYLVKRTGEKVFLECVQDMDHENMFWYRQDPGLGLRLIYFSYDVKMKEKGDIPEGYSVSREKKERFSLILESASTNQTSMYLCASSLFGLGQYFGPGTRLTVT.

This clonotype turned up a few times. This chain uses TRBV12-3 or TRBV12-4 with TRBJ2-5; D perhaps matches TRBD2 (6 bases). The V end was cut by 4 bases, the J end by 2 bases, with 14 bases between. The CDR3 length is 15 residues. CDR3 loop: CASSSGRGRQETQYF. The DNA of the CDR3 is TGTGCCAGCAGTTCGGGGCGGGGTCGGCAAGAGACCCAGTACTTC.

This clonotype showed up just a few times. The chain carries TRBV7-3 and TRBJ2-2; D unresolved. V gave up 4 bases and J gave up 6 bases, with 12 bases separating them. This CDR3 spans 14 amino acids. Germline V gene lookup returns CDR1 SGHTA and CDR2 FQGTGA. CDR3 protein: CASSSYHGSGELFF. As DNA, the CDR3 is TGTGCCAGCAGCTCCTACCACGGGTCCGGGGAGCTGTTTTTT.

The sample holds many counts of this clonotype. V usage is TRBV5-1 and J usage is TRBJ2-2, with D maybe TRBD2 (5 bases). Germline V lookup: CDR1 SGHRS, CDR2 YFSETQ. The CDR3 is made up of 14 amino acids. V was trimmed by 0 bases and J by 5 bases, leaving 8 bases between them. The DNA of the CDR3 is TGCGCCAGCAGCTTGGTGACTATGACCGGGGAGCTGTTTTTT. Its protein product is CASSLVTMTGELFF.

This clonotype showed up just a few times. The rearrangement uses TRBV29-1 and TRBJ2-3, with D unresolved. The V and J ends lost 3 bases and 8 bases respectively, with 15 bases between them. Germline V gene lookup returns CDR1 SQVTM and CDR2 ANQGSEA. This CDR3 is 13 amino acids long. The chain's CDR3 is CSVESRAPGTQYF. As DNA, the CDR3 is TGCAGCGTTGAGTCCCGGGCCCCGGGTACGCAGTATTTT.

J is TRBJ2-3 and V is TRBV29-1; TRBD2 aligns across 12 bases. The V gene's germline CDR1 is SQVTM and CDR2 ANQGSEA. V trimming: 6 bases; J trimming: 4 bases; junction bases outside the gene matches: 5. This CDR3 is built from 14 residues. CDR3 in DNA: TGCAGCGTCCTTTCTAGCGGGAGGGCAGATACGCAGTATTTT. Translating gives CSVLSSGRADTQYF.